At least ten counts were recorded for the clone carrying this T cell receptor (beta chain). The antigen remains unidentified. The data originate from a study of T cells in Graves' hyperthyroidism and ophthalmopathy. Looking at the study overall: The blood sample was taken at first diagnosis, before treatment began. General study results and limits: The model predicted ophthalmopathy a median approximately seven months before onset. Most clonotypes expanded in the thyroid (above 0.001) were also present in blood.

What was amplified from RNA transcripts were TCR beta CDR3 regions. RT-PCR in the first round (using the HTBI primer set) targeted the TCR CDR3. TCRdb passed the multiplex PCR reads through MiXCR, listing each CDR3 protein once. The repertoire holds fewer than 650,000 distinct CDR3 sequences, with over 12% as singletons. The TCR was taken from a woman aged 40 to 49 with Graves' ophthalmopathy. The specimen was blood.

DNA for the CDR3: TGCGCCAGCAGCTTAAGCAGCAACACTGAAGCTTTCTTT. This codes for CASSLSSNTEAFF. The chain uses TRBV5-1 and TRBJ1-1; D not certain. Germline CDR1 SGHRS, CDR2 YFSETQ. Trimming took off 2 bases at V and 2 bases at J, with 7 bases between the two ends. This CDR3 is built from 13 residues. The full variable domain, with the rest looked up from reference TRBV5-1 and TRBJ1-1, is KAGVTQTPRYLIKTRGQQVTLSCSPISGHRSVSWYQQTPGQGLQFLFEYFSETQRNKGNFPGRFSGRQFSNSRSEMNVSTLELGDSALYLCASSLSSNTEAFFGQGTRLTVV.